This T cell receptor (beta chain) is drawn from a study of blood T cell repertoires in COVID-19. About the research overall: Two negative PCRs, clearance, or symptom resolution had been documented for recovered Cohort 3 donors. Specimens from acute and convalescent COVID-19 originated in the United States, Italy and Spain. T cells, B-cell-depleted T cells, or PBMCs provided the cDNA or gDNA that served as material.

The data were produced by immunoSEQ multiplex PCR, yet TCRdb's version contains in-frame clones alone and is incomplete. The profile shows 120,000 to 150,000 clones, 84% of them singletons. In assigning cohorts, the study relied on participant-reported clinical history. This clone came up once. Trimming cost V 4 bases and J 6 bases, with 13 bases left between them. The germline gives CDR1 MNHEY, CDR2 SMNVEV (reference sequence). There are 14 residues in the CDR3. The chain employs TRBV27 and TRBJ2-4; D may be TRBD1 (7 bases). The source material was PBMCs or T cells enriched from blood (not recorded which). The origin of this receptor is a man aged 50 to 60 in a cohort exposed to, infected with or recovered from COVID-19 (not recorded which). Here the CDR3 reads CASSWSGGGNIQYF. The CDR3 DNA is TGTGCCAGCAGTTGGTCAGGGGGAGGAAACATTCAGTACTTC.